These 22 T cell receptor beta chains came from one sample sequenced in a study of Graves' ophthalmopathy and Graves' hyperthyroidism. Beta-chain TCR CDR3 regions were amplified from RNA transcripts. After a first-round RT-PCR with HTBI primers, a second-round multiplex PCR was run. Using its own MiXCR run on the multiplex PCR reads, TCRdb lists one record per CDR3 protein. The repertoire includes about 15,000 distinct CDR3 sequences, 46% of them detected once, and less than 30% sits in the top ten. Sequenced input: peripheral blood. The receptors were gathered from a woman aged 40 to 49 with stable Graves' hyperthyroidism.

The V and J genes are TRBV10-1 and TRBJ2-5; no definite D call. This CDR3 is 14 amino acids long. Looked up from germline, CDR1 is WNHNN and CDR2 is SYGVQD (reference sequence). Trimming stripped 2 bases from V and 4 bases from J, with 11 bases between. In nucleotides, the CDR3 is TGCGCCAGCAGTGAGGACAAAGCCCCAGAGACCCAGTACTTC. This translates into CASSEDKAPETQYF.

About this clonotype itself: One base away lies a much larger clone, so this may be a sequencing read error. The rearrangement uses TRBV6-1 and TRBJ2-3; 7 bases align to TRBD1. Trimming took 2 bases from V and 6 from J; bases not matched to a gene: 5. In germline, CDR1 is MNHNS, CDR2 SASEGT. The CDR3 length is 14 residues. The CDR3 reads CASSETGDCDTQYF. DNA of the CDR3: TGTGCCAGCAGTGAAACAGGGGATTGTGATACGCAGTATTTT.

The chain uses TRBV5-6 and TRBJ1-5; 7 bases match TRBD1. The CDR3 runs to 15 residues. CDR1 and CDR2 from the germline V gene are SGHDT and YYEEEE. The V gene end was trimmed by 3 bases and the J gene end by 0 bases; junction bases not matched to a gene: 3. The CDR3 DNA reads TGTGCCAGCAGCTGGGGACAGTCTAGCAATCAGCCCCAGCATTTT. It specifies CASSWGQSSNQPQHF.

This clonotype was observed at least ten times. V usage is TRBV11-2 and J usage is TRBJ1-5, with D perhaps matching TRBD1 (6 bases). Germline V CDR1 and CDR2: SGHAT, FQNNGV. The germline V and J ends were trimmed by 3 bases and 1 base, with 7 bases remaining between them. CDR3 length: 14 amino acids. CDR3 sequence reads: CASSFGGSNQPQHF. Written as DNA, the CDR3 is TGTGCCAGCAGCTTTGGGGGCAGCAATCAGCCCCAGCATTTT.

This chain connects TRBV20-1 to TRBJ2-5, with D uncertain. The CDR3 has 14 residues. Trimming stripped 3 bases from V and 1 base from J, with 12 bases between. CDR1 DFQATT and CDR2 SNEGSKA come from the germline V gene (reference sequence). The CDR3 loop is CSARGKGTQETQYF. The CDR3 region has the DNA TGCAGTGCTAGGGGAAAGGGTACCCAAGAGACCCAGTACTTC.

This clonotype was recorded at least ten times. The CDR3 region is CASSDSSGGAGQFF. The CDR3 coding sequence is TGTGCCAGCAGTGACTCTAGCGGGGGGGCCGGGCAGTTCTTC. The rearrangement joins TRBV6-4 to TRBJ2-1, with 11 bases fitting TRBD2. This CDR3 comprises 14 residues. Trimming cost V 0 bases and J 12 bases; bases outside gene matches: 4. CDR1 MRHNA and CDR2 SNTAGT come from the germline V gene.

Remarks on this clonotype: Sequence at one end of the junction differs from germline and may be a read error. The chain uses TRBV19 and TRBJ2-5, with a weak D call TRBD1 (7 bases). Germline V gene data show CDR1 as LNHDA and CDR2 as SQIVND (reference sequence). The CDR3 totals 16 residues. CDR3 bases: TGTGCCAGTAATATAGAGGCGGGACAGATAGGAGAGACCCAGTGCTTC. It codes for CASNIEAGQIGETQCF.

The rearrangement uses TRBV12-3 or TRBV12-4 and TRBJ2-1; the D gene is possibly TRBD2 (6 bases). The CDR3 sequence is 12 residues long. V lost 7 bases, J lost 10 bases, and 14 bases lay in between. The CDR3 DNA reads TGTGCCAGCACCAGACTAGTAGGGGAGCAGTTCTTC. Residues: CASTRLVGEQFF.

The V call is TRBV6-4, the J call TRBJ2-5, with TRBD2 as a possible D gene (6 bases). This CDR3 has 14 residues. CDR1 is MRHNA and CDR2 is SNTAGT in the germline V gene. The germline V and J ends were trimmed by 2 bases and 4 bases, with 11 bases remaining between them. Here the CDR3 reads CASSDGGGGETQYF. The CDR3, as DNA: TGTGCCAGCAGTGACGGGGGAGGCGGAGAGACCCAGTACTTC.

J is TRBJ2-5 and V is TRBV4-3; possible D gene TRBD1, 5 bases. This CDR3 contains 15 residues. Trimming shortened V by 0 bases and J by 5 bases, and 13 bases separated the two germline ends. Per the germline V gene, CDR1 is LGHNA and CDR2 is YSLEER. The CDR3 coding sequence is TGCGCCAGCAGCCAAGATGCCAAGGGGCCGGAGACCCAGTACTTC. This gives the protein CASSQDAKGPETQYF.

The chain carries TRBV6-1 and TRBJ2-7, with TRBD2 identical over 7 bases. The V segment lost 4 bases and the J segment 2 bases; nucleotides outside the gene matches: 5. Germline CDR1 is MNHNS and CDR2 is SASEGT. CDR3 length: 14 residues. For the CDR3, the DNA is TGTGCCAGCAGTGTTGGGGGACTACCCTACGAGCAGTACTTC. Protein sequence: CASSVGGLPYEQYF.

For this clonotype: A read error may explain this, as a much larger clone is one base away. The V call is TRBV20-1, the J call TRBJ2-3; the match to TRBD1 covers 7 bases. The length of the CDR3 is 15 residues. The germline V gene encodes CDR1 DFQATT and CDR2 SNEGSKA (reference sequence). CDR3 region: CGASERGRGTDTQYF. The CDR3 DNA reads as TGCGGTGCTAGTGAAAGGGGGCGGGGCACAGATACGCAGTATTTT.

Many counts were recorded for this clonotype. This chain connects TRBV20-1 to TRBJ2-3; the match to TRBD2 covers 13 bases. From germline, CDR1 is DFQATT and CDR2 SNEGSKA (reference sequence). Germline trimming cut 5 bases from V and 6 bases from J; bases unmatched to any gene: 11. The length of the CDR3 is 16 residues. The CDR3 here is CSAHRPGLAGTDTQYF. DNA of the CDR3: TGCAGTGCTCACCGTCCGGGACTAGCGGGGACCGATACGCAGTATTTT.

The rearrangement uses TRBV9 and TRBJ2-3; TRBD2 matches 8 bases. Germline trimming cut 7 bases from V and 6 bases from J; bases unmatched to any gene: 4. The CDR3 runs 12 residues. Germline V gene lookup returns CDR1 SGDLS and CDR2 YYNGEE. CDR3 coding DNA: TGTGCCAGCGGGCTAGCGGGCGATACGCAGTATTTT. Amino acid sequence: CASGLAGDTQYF.

This clonotype was counted a few times. This chain joins TRBV7-2 and TRBJ2-2; 10 nucleotides align to TRBD2. The trim removed 7 bases at V and 7 bases at J, leaving 6 bases unmatched. CDR3 length equals 14 residues. The germline gives CDR1 SGHTA, CDR2 FQGNSA. CDR3 sequence reads: CASISSGRVGELFF. As DNA, the CDR3 is TGTGCCAGCATCTCCAGCGGGAGGGTCGGGGAGCTGTTTTTT.

The CDR3 nucleotides are TGTGCCAGCAGTTGGCAGGGGACAGACAATGAGCAGTTCTTC. Amino acid sequence: CASSWQGTDNEQFF. This chain uses TRBV28 with TRBJ2-1, with 7 nucleotides matching TRBD1. The CDR3 loop spans 14 amino acids. V shed 4 bases, J shed 5 bases, and the junction held 5 bases outside the gene matches. Looked up from germline, CDR1 is MDHEN and CDR2 is SYDVKM.

This clonotype is labeled medium-sized. The chain links TRBV24-1 to TRBJ1-5, with TRBD1 as a possible D gene (5 bases). CDR3 length equals 14 residues. Germline V lookup: CDR1 KGHDR, CDR2 SFDVKD. V was pared by 0 bases and J by 6 bases, with 8 bases between. The CDR3 sequence is CATSDLQGTQPQHF. CDR3 bases: TGTGCCACCAGTGATTTGCAGGGAACTCAGCCCCAGCATTTT.

There are a few counts of this clonotype. The V gene is TRBV24-1, the J gene TRBJ1-2, with 7 bases matching TRBD1. The V and J ends lost 2 bases and 8 bases, in that order; junction bases with no gene match: 10. Germline loops: CDR1 KGHDR, CDR2 SFDVKD. This CDR3 region has 15 residues. CDR3 coding DNA: TGTGCCACCAGTGATTCTTCAAAGACAGGGCTAGGCTACACCTTC. Residues: CATSDSSKTGLGYTF.

The chain combines TRBV10-3 with TRBJ1-1, with D possibly being TRBD1 (6 bases). The CDR3 runs 16 residues. Trimming shortened V by 6 bases and J by 0 bases, and 17 bases separated the two germline ends. CDR1 and CDR2 (germline): ENHRY, SYGVKD. CDR3 protein: CAIRGWGQSMNTEAFF. The CDR3 nucleotides are TGTGCCATCAGGGGTTGGGGGCAAAGCATGAACACTGAAGCTTTCTTT.

The chain is built from TRBV29-1 and TRBJ2-5; 9 nucleotides agree with TRBD2. Trimming took 3 bases from V and 4 from J; bases not matched to a gene: 0. CDR1 and CDR2 (germline): SQVTM, ANQGSEA. There are 12 residues in the CDR3. CDR3 amino acids: CSVDSGGETQYF. The CDR3 region has the DNA TGCAGCGTTGATAGCGGGGGAGAGACCCAGTACTTC. The whole variable domain, remainder taken from reference TRBV29-1 and TRBJ2-5, is SAVISQKPSRDICQRGTSLTIQCQVDSQVTMMFWYRQQPGQSLTLIATANQGSEATYESGFVIDKFPISRPNLTFSTLTVSNMSPEDSSIYLCSVDSGGETQYFGPGTRLLVL.

This clonotype is termed medium-sized. The J gene is TRBJ2-1, the V gene TRBV7-6; D may be TRBD2 (5 bases). The germline V gene has CDR1 SGHVS and CDR2 FNYEAQ. V was shortened by 0 bases and J by 1 base, with 7 bases between the two germline ends. The CDR3 consists of 15 residues. DNA for the CDR3: TGTGCCAGCAGCTTAGCCGGGGTTTCCTACAATGAGCAGTTCTTC. Encoded protein: CASSLAGVSYNEQFF.

This clonotype was seen more than once but under ten times. The chain links TRBV4-3 to TRBJ1-2, with 10 bases that match TRBD1. Germline CDR1 is LGHNA and CDR2 is YSLEER. The CDR3 length is 15 residues. V was clipped by 4 bases and J by 4 bases; unmatched bases: 6. The chain's CDR3 is CASSPRTGGGYGYTF. The DNA of the CDR3 is TGCGCCAGCAGCCCCCGGACAGGGGGTGGCTATGGCTACACCTTC.